This T cell receptor beta chain was retrieved from a study of cytomegalovirus exposure and HLA in healthy donors. This clone was observed a handful of times. Its specificity is not known. Study-wide results and limits: Specificity of a few CMV-associated chains for CMV antigens was verified in vitro. Most observed TCR sequences were rare, whereas some public TCRs were detected in many donors. In a later analysis, productive TCRs from donors in an Asian-associated ancestry cluster reportedly carried fewer N-insertions than the cohort mean.

The CDR3 sequence is 14 residues long. Germline V gene lookup returns CDR1 MNHEY and CDR2 SVGAGI. 60 Vbeta and 13 Jbeta primers were used in PCR. TCRdb's copy holds only in-frame clones and misses some; the assay was immunoSEQ multiplex PCR. Of around 190,000 clones in the sample, around 87% were seen once. V usage is TRBV6-5 and J usage is TRBJ2-7; no definite D call. Sequenced material: PBMCs. This clonotype was sampled from a woman younger than 35 in good health and CMV-seronegative. The CDR3 region is CAFFKQKAAYEQYF. The CDR3 region has the DNA TGTGCTTTTTTCAAGCAGAAGGCGGCATACGAGCAGTACTTC.